Sequencing of this T cell receptor (beta chain) was carried out in a study of cytomegalovirus exposure and HLA in healthy donors (dated by TCRdb to about 2017). Turning to the overall study: In an earlier analysis of fewer than 750 of the donors, 276 Gb of sequence data and 117 million unique TCR beta sequences from about 190 million T cells were reported. To study patterns of TCR occurrence, a later analysis re-analyzed previously published TCR beta repertoires from 666 donors and added high-resolution HLA genotyping. Typing coverage differed by locus: A, B, C, DRB1 and DQB1 were typed in roughly 620-640 donors, DQA1 in 522, DPA1 in over 600, and DPB1 in approximately 450. An early release that covered fewer than 750 HLA-typed donors contained approximately 300 gigabases of sequencing data and roughly 84 million unique TCR sequences. To predict cytomegalovirus infection status, the study brought together high-throughput TCR immunosequencing, statistical association of individual TCRs with disease status, and machine learning. The study aimed to test whether cataloging public T cell receptors could reveal signatures of past pathogen exposure. An earlier analysis of several hundred of the donors used high-throughput TCR beta sequencing to judge whether each TCR beta V gene segment behaved as functional or pseudogenic. Rather than using new phenotypic data, the later analysis identified candidate immune exposures from TCR beta sequences and from how often those sequences occurred across donors. Besides the first cohort of hundreds of subjects, a separate validation cohort made up of over 95 different subjects was used. Donor age, sex, ethnicity and CMV serostatus were compiled together with the repertoire data. Among the roughly 400 genotyped donors, approximately 76% belonged to the genetic ancestry cluster associated with self-reported Caucasian donors. On average, over 200,000 unique TCR beta nucleotide sequences were sequenced per donor among about 400 genotyped donors of the cohort, with 15% to 20% of those sequences being non-productive. In a later genetic analysis, genome-wide SNP genotypes for about three fifths of the roughly 670 donors were used, and that subset was treated as a discovery cohort. All discovery cohort repertoires had been generated using a single sequencing platform. A handful of DR-DQ haplotypes were handled as single units for association and clustering because linkage in the cohort was strong. Using immunosequencing, the study profiled T cell repertoires from 500 to 800 subjects and related those repertoires to cytomegalovirus serostatus. Both class I and class II loci were covered by HLA typing, at four-digit resolution.

On the study overall, not on this receptor specifically: Because some donors lacked HLA typing at each locus, the association tests relied only on the typed subset. A group of highly shared sequence variants was considered likely to be a technical artifact of the sequencing pipeline. The 87-base-pair reads could not distinguish some IMGT-functional V segments, including TRBV6-2 and TRBV6-3, so those segments were excluded. The classifier was reported to diagnose cytomegalovirus status with high specificity and sensitivity in both the original and validation cohorts. Linkage disequilibrium might explain the correlated functional status among segregating V segments, but an unknown experimental factor could not be excluded. Assigning TCR associations to individual alleles was difficult when HLA alleles, especially DR and DQ, strongly co-occurred. Presence/absence analyses assumed roughly uniform sequencing depth across donors, an assumption that may not hold. The study listed 164 TCR beta chains as associated with cytomegalovirus. A few of the identified cytomegalovirus-associated TCR beta chains were confirmed in vitro to be specific for cytomegalovirus antigens. The cohort was sequenced for TCR beta chains only, and without alpha or paired-chain data the features that could be detected were limited. Most TCR sequences were seen in very few donors, while some public TCRs were found in many individuals. According to a later analysis, most CMV-associated TCR beta chains appeared to be HLA-restricted, and the HLA associations seemed to be driven largely by CMV exposure. In an earlier analysis of about 600 of the donors, most TCR beta V segments appeared in productive rearrangements about 90% or about 30% of the time, broadly matching IMGT annotations. In a later analysis, TCR association rates were found to vary across HLA loci, with the most associated TCRs seen for DRB1 alleles and the fewest for HLA-C alleles. For the cohort, immune exposure information was limited to CMV serostatus. The authors suggested that the approach could potentially be generalized to other disease states and immunological phenotypes. A further reported finding was that TCR beta sequences accurately predicted the HLA-A and HLA-B alleles for most subjects in the first cohort. A later analysis reported that several top co-occurrence clusters appeared linked to parvovirus B19, influenza, CMV and Epstein-Barr virus. In a later analysis, HLA-associated TCR beta chains were found to be more clonally expanded and to have lower generation probabilities than equally common non-associated chains. An association between a missense DCLRE1C variant and V-gene and J-gene trimming of TCR beta chains was found in a later genetic analysis and replicated in an independent cohort. Because counts were too low, fewer than 20 rarely observed V segments, including chromosome 9 orphons, were excluded from the earlier analysis of 587 of the donors. Specific HLA alleles were associated with some 15,000 TCR beta sequences at a false discovery rate of 0.05 in a later analysis. In a later genetic analysis, fewer N-insertions in productive TCRs were reported among donors in an Asian-associated ancestry cluster than the approximately 710-donor mean.

Library preparation was by the immunoSEQ multiplex PCR assay. For the multiplex PCR, a mixture combining 60 forward primers for TCR Vbeta segments and 13 reverse primers for TCR Jbeta segments was used. Amplification of the CDR3 region of rearranged TCR beta genes was performed with a multiplex PCR assay on genomic DNA. On the Illumina HiSeq System, the amplified TCR beta libraries were sequenced as 87-base-pair reads. Turning to the authors' computational methods: Across the 670 or so repertoires, a later analysis counted 60 million to 90 million unique TCR beta chains, roughly 11 million of which were shared by at least two donors. To remove PCR and sequencing errors, raw reads were error-corrected and collapsed into unique sequences using a nearest-neighbor algorithm that merged closely related sequences. To assign V, D and J gene segments, CDR3 sequences were aligned to IMGT reference sequences. For a sequence to be retained, a match of at least six nucleotides was required to both a V gene segment and a J gene segment. Rearrangements were classified as productive when the CDR3 lacked stop codons and remained in frame with V and J, and all other rearrangements were classified as non-productive. Following IMGT convention, CDR3 was defined as the stretch from the second conserved V-encoded cysteine up to the conserved J-encoded phenylalanine. The earlier analysis of roughly 590 of the donors excluded sequences that lacked an unambiguous match to a single V gene segment. In an earlier analysis of around 590 of the donors, a V segment was called functional when productive rearrangements were above 56.7%, and segregating when the standard deviation between donors exceeded 5%. A statistical classification framework was built for diagnosing cytomegalovirus status from the catalog of TCR beta chain sequences. In a later analysis, V and J genes were assigned by comparing TCR nucleotide sequences against IMGT/GENE-DB human TR gene sequences. A later analysis assigned CDR3 sequences and most-parsimonious VDJ recombination scenarios with the TCRdist pipeline. In a later analysis, every TCR beta chain was defined by the combination of its CDR3 amino acid sequence and its V-gene family, and reads without a unique V-gene family were dropped. A later analysis removed 600 or so highly shared, low-generation-probability nucleotide sequences to deal with suspected cross-contamination and a sequencing artifact. For each public chain, a later analysis derived a clonal expansion index from normalized ranks of inferred template counts within each repertoire. In a later analysis, generation probabilities were computed with a VDJ recombination model fitted to out-of-frame rearrangements, and the resulting probabilities were checked against IGoR. In a later analysis, TCR-TCR, TCR-HLA and TCR-CMV co-occurrence was scored with hypergeometric tests, and a repertoire-size bias correction was applied to TCR pairs. A later analysis estimated false discovery rates by permuting HLA or CMV assignments 20 times. In a later analysis, co-occurring TCRs were grouped with DBSCAN, and TCRdist sequence similarity was added when clustering was performed within HLA-allele-positive subsets. Co-occurrence clustering excluded repertoires with fewer than 30,000 or more than 120,000 public chains, plus five with anomalous nucleotide sharing. TCRdb provides this immuneACCESS table in a form limited to in-frame rearrangements. Some clones are lacking; in checked studies, under half of them reflect an unresolved V gene, and why the rest are absent is not known. V and J calls and clone size are copied from that table; D and trimming were computed from the DNA. The record for this sample contains roughly 140,000 clones. The ten largest clones represent 2% to 3% of the sample.

V lost 6 bases and J lost 3 bases, and the count of bases not matched to a germline gene is 4. Sequences SQVTM (CDR1) and ANQGSEA (CDR2) are obtained from the germline V gene. Inclusive of the bounding cysteine and phenylalanine, the CDR3 is 12 residues long. Of all the DNA, just the CDR3 is kept, 36 bases in frame from base 1. In total, fewer than 750 healthy bone marrow donors made up the cohort. At the time of sampling, every cohort member was nominally healthy, though immune exposures that went unrecorded were likely present. The donor tested CMV seronegative and was one of the 352 seronegative cohort members. A peripheral blood sample was provided by each donor, and peripheral blood mononuclear cells were used for TCR beta sequencing. The Qiagen DNeasy Blood Extraction Kit was used to extract genomic DNA from the blood cell samples. Of note for this clone: Its antigen remains unidentified.

The TCR originated in a man aged 35 to 55 in good health and CMV-seronegative. Sequences were obtained from PBMCs. The receptor chain draws on TRBV29-1 and TRBJ1-2, with TRBD1 identical over 7 junction bases. The DNA sequence is given as TGCAGCGTGGGGGACAGCTACTATGGCTACACCTTC. Translation gives CSVGDSYYGYTF.